The rows below give T cell receptor beta chains drawn from one sample of a study of T cell changes during pregnancy in multiple sclerosis. This table comes from immunoSEQ multiplex PCR, and its TCRdb copy is limited to in-frame clones, with some not included. The sample records about 49,000 clones, 94% being singletons. The sample here was CD8+ T cells from peripheral blood mononuclear cells, taken before pregnancy. The source is a female donor with multiple sclerosis, enrolled in a pregnancy study. Both conserved end residues are part of each CDR3. The D gene is left open where the match is weak. The listing skips clone size in some rows; elsewhere it reads once, few, many or a size class.

>TRBD1|NA|TRBV28|TRBJ1-5
TGTGCCAGCAGTCACCAGACAGGGGGTAATCAGCCCCAGCATTTT
CASSHQTGGNQPQHF
>NA|NA|TRBV30|TRBJ2-1
TGTGCCTGGAGTCCTTCTAGCGATCTCAATGAGCAGTTCTTC
CAWSPSSDLNEQFF
>NA|NA|TRBV5-4|TRBJ2-3
TGTGCCAGCAGCTTGGCTGTGCAGATTGGCACAGATACGCAGTATTTT
CASSLAVQIGTDTQYF
>NA|NA|TRBV11-3|TRBJ1-1
TGTGCCAGCAGCTCCAGGGGTGGCACTGAAGCTTTCTTT
CASSSRGGTEAFF
>NA|NA|TRBV9|TRBJ2-3
TGTGCCAGCAGCGAGCAGGGGTTTAGGACCACAGATACGCAGTATTTT
CASSEQGFRTTDTQYF
>TRBD2|NA|TRBV5-6|TRBJ2-3
TGTGCCAGCAGCCCTAGCGGGAGGACAGATACGCAGTATTTT
CASSPSGRTDTQYF
>NA|NA|TRBV6-5|TRBJ1-1
TGTGCCAGCAGTTTGGCCCAGAGGTTGAACACTGAAGCTTTCTTT
CASSLAQRLNTEAFF
>NA|NA|TRBV27|TRBJ2-7
TGTGCCAGCAGTCGTGCTAGCGACTACGAGCAGTACTTC
CASSRASDYEQYF
>NA|NA|TRBV18|TRBJ2-3
TGTGCCAGCTCACCGGATACTCCGACTAGTCCATATTCAGATACGCAGTATTTT
CASSPDTPTSPYSDTQYF
>TRBD1|NA|TRBV4-3|TRBJ2-2
TGCGCCAGCAGCCAAGACCTCGCCATGACAGGGGACGGGGAGCTGTTTTTT
CASSQDLAMTGDGELFF
>TRBD2|NA|TRBV5-6|TRBJ2-1
TGTGCCAGCAGCCGCGGGACTAGCGGGAGAAGTACAGAGTTCTTC
CASSRGTSGRSTEFF
>NA|NA|TRBV9|TRBJ1-1
TGTGCCAGCAGCCTTCTGAACACTGAAGCTTTCTTT
CASSLLNTEAFF
>TRBD2|NA|TRBV6-1|TRBJ2-4
TGTGCCAGCAGTGAAGCTGGACTAGCGGGAGAGTATGACAAAAACATTCAGTACTTC
CASSEAGLAGEYDKNIQYF
>TRBD2|NA|TRBV27|TRBJ2-1
TGTGCCAGCAGTGGCACTAGCGGGAGTCTTGAGCAGTTCTTC
CASSGTSGSLEQFF
>NA|once|TRBV14|TRBJ2-4
TGTGCCAGCAGCCAAGATCTATTCGGTGACATTCAGTACTTC
CASSQDLFGDIQYF
>TRBD1|NA|TRBV28|TRBJ2-7
TGTGCCAGCAGTTTGCCGACAGGGGCCCCCTACGAGCAGTACTTC
CASSLPTGAPYEQYF
>TRBD1|NA|TRBV29-1|TRBJ1-2
TGCAGCGTTGAAGATCTGCAGGGGGCCATAGGCTATGGCTACACCTTC
CSVEDLQGAIGYGYTF
>NA|NA|TRBV19|TRBJ2-7
TGTGCCAGTAGTATACAGGGTAACTCCTACGAGCAGTACTTC
CASSIQGNSYEQYF
>TRBD1|NA|TRBV5-6|TRBJ2-7
TGTGCCAGCAGCTCCGGGACAGGGTACTACGAGCAGTACTTC
CASSSGTGYYEQYF
>NA|NA|TRBV9|TRBJ2-7
TGTGCCAGCAGCGTAGGGGGACACTACGAGCAGTACTTC
CASSVGGHYEQYF
>TRBD1|NA|TRBV7-6|TRBJ2-7
TGTGCCAGCAGCTTCCAGGGGGACGGTTACGAGCAGTACTTC
CASSFQGDGYEQYF
>TRBD1|NA|TRBV19|TRBJ1-1
TGTGCCAGTAGTATCTCGGACAGGGGGCGTCTCGCTGAAGCTTTCTTT
CASSISDRGRLAEAFF
>NA|NA|TRBV7-9|TRBJ1-5
TGTGCCAGCAGCTTAGGGGGCGGCCAGCCCCAGCATTTT
CASSLGGGQPQHF
>TRBD2|NA|TRBV27|TRBJ2-7
TGTGCCAGCAGCCGTATACTAGCGGAGCTGGGGGAGCAGTACTTC
CASSRILAELGEQYF
>TRBD2|NA|TRBV18|TRBJ2-3
TGTGCCAGCTCCCGCGGGGGGGGCAGCCTGAGCACAGATACGCAGTATTTT
CASSRGGGSLSTDTQYF
>NA|once|TRBV5-1|TRBJ2-7
TGCGCCAGCAGGTTCTCAGATTACGAGCAGTACTTC
CASRFSDYEQYF